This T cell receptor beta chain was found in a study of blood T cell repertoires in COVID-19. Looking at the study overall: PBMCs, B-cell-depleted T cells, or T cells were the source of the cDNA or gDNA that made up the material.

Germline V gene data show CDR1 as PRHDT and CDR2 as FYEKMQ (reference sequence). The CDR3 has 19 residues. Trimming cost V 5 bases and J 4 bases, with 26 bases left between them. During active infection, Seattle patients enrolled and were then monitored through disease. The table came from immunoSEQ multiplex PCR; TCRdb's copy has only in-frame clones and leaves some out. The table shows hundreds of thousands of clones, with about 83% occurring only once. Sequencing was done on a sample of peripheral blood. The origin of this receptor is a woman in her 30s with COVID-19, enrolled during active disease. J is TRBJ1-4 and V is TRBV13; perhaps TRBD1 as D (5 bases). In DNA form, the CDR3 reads TGTGCCAGCAGCACCCGTCAGGGTTCTACATCTTTAAGTAATGAAAAACTGTTTTTT. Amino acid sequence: CASSTRQGSTSLSNEKLFF.